This paragraph covers one TCR beta chain sequence. It lacks a known antigen. There are no base qualities to consult, and no much larger clone falls within one base. The sample is drawn from a study of patients and donors after allogeneic stem cell transplantation (dated by TCRdb to between 2020 and 2021). V gives up 0 bases and J gives up 0 bases, and the segment between their germline ends measures 10 bases. The CDR3 runs 16 residues from the cysteine to the phenylalanine. The CDR3 DNA has 48 bases and is translated from base 1. The germline V gene supplies CDR1 SGHDT and CDR2 YYEEEE. The library was produced with RT-PCR. These reads were obtained on a NextSeq 550. The public reads were quality trimmed at Q25 with fastp and then assembled into clones with MiXCR by TCRdb, keeping productive beta chains. One record per CDR3 amino acid sequence lists the most common genes and DNA. This sample has under 170,000 distinct CDR3 sequences in its table, and about 36% of those were observed once. The top ten clonotypes cover 40% to 55% of the sample.

The sequenced sample was blood, either unsorted or a sorted T cell fraction (not recorded which). The sequence was obtained from a human donor who was either an allogeneic HSCT recipient or a stem cell or donor lymphocyte infusion donor (not recorded which). It is not recorded whose cells these are; they may come from a transplant donor. This receptor chain uses TRBV5-6 and TRBJ1-3, with the D gene uncertain. CDR3 protein: CASSLDGTLSGNTIYF. The nucleotide sequence is given as TGTGCCAGCAGCTTGGACGGAACCCTCTCTGGAAACACCATATATTTT.